This T cell receptor beta chain was profiled in a study of cytomegalovirus exposure and HLA in healthy donors. The CDR3 spans 13 residues. The V gene's germline CDR1 is SGHNT and CDR2 YENEEA. The ends were cut back, 2 bases at V and 2 bases at J, with 4 bases in the middle. Remarks on this clone: Its target is unknown.

Findings of the study overall: Rarity characterized most TCR sequences, yet some public TCRs appeared in many donors. The study labeled 150 or so TCR beta chains cytomegalovirus-associated. Reports showed the classifier diagnosing cytomegalovirus status with high specificity and sensitivity.

The donors were members of the validation cohort, which comprised about 120 subjects and was separate from the first cohort of 666 subjects. This table comes from immunoSEQ multiplex PCR, and its TCRdb copy is limited to in-frame clones, with some not included. The sample has around 150,000 clones, roughly nine tenths seen once; the top ten hold roughly 3%. This clonotype was obtained from a young woman in good health and CMV-seropositive. The V call is TRBV11-3, the J call TRBJ1-3; D remains ambiguous. Specimen: PBMCs. The CDR3 protein is CASSLSAGNTIYF. The CDR3 coding sequence is TGTGCCAGCAGCTTATCAGCTGGAAACACCATATATTTT. Full variable domain (remainder filled in from reference TRBV11-3 and TRBJ1-3): EAGVVQSPRYKIIEKKQPVAFWCNPISGHNTLYWYLQNLGQGPELLIRYENEEAVDDSQLPKDRFSAERLKGVDSTLKIQPAELGDSAVYLCASSLSAGNTIYFGEGSWLTVV.